The clone carrying this TCR beta chain came up many times. Its antigen is still unknown. This CDR3 is 16 amino acids long. Germline assignment: CDR1 MNHNS and CDR2 SASEGT. Trimming took 5 bases from V and 1 from J; bases not matched to a gene: 6. The sample originates from a study of CD8 T cells in ankylosing spondylitis. Quantitative 5'-RACE with molecular barcodes was used to make the TCR beta libraries. In TCRdb, the 5' RACE reads were re-called with MiXCR into one record per CDR3 protein. This table has more than 250,000 distinct CDR3 sequences, more than 9% appearing once. Overall study results and limits: Disease-linked clones bore a CD8+ phenotype, appearing relatively rarely in peripheral blood. Matched synovial fluid from ankylosing spondylitis patients was reported to be enriched for disease-linked clones. A TCR beta motif of roughly eight highly homologous variants seemed to mark ankylosing spondylitis blood.

The rearrangement links TRBV6-1 to TRBJ1-5; 9 bases fit TRBD1. The specimen was blood, either unsorted or a sorted T cell fraction (not recorded which). The receptor comes from a female donor with ankylosing spondylitis or in good health (not recorded which). DNA of the CDR3: TGTGCCAGCAGTCCGGACAGGGGAGTGAGCAATCAGCCCCAGCATTTT. Amino acids: CASSPDRGVSNQPQHF.